This T cell receptor (beta chain) was obtained from a study of blood T cell repertoires in COVID-19. V gave up 2 bases and J gave up 7 bases, with 12 bases separating them. Germline V CDR1 and CDR2: KGHSH, LQKENI. The CDR3 spans 15 residues. Clones were sequenced by immunoSEQ multiplex PCR, and TCRdb holds only the in-frame ones, with some missing. The data show 150,000 to 200,000 clones, with 84% seen just once and roughly 12% held by the top ten. This chain links TRBV18 with TRBJ1-6; a weak D match, TRBD1 (6 bases). The source of this sequence is a man aged 50 to 59 who had recovered from COVID-19. The specimen sequenced was PBMCs or T cells enriched from blood (not recorded which). In nucleotides, the CDR3 is TGTGCCAGCTCACCAGACCTGGGGGCGAATTCACCCCTCCACTTT. Translation gives CASSPDLGANSPLHF.